This record concerns one TCR beta chain sequence. This specimen belongs to a study of blood T cell repertoires in COVID-19. Study information: The United States, Italy and Spain were the sources of the acute and convalescent COVID-19 samples.

CDR1 is LGHNA, CDR2 YSLEER, per germline. V shed 4 bases and J shed 7 bases, with 11 bases lying between them. The CDR3 is 13 residues long. Per the original data handling: Cell counts per sample came from amplifying reference gene primers. Profiling relied on immunoSEQ multiplex PCR, and the TCRdb table lists in-frame clones only, not all of them. The DNA gave D and trimming, while V, J and clone size come from that table. Of 300,000 to 350,000 clones in the sample, around 86% were seen once. The rearrangement links TRBV4-3 to TRBJ2-1; unclear D gene. This receptor was taken from a woman in her forties or fifties with COVID-19, enrolled during active disease. Sequencing was performed on peripheral blood. The CDR3 loop is CASSLLVGNEQFF. CDR3 nucleotide sequence: TGCGCCAGCAGCCTATTGGTCGGGAATGAGCAGTTCTTC.